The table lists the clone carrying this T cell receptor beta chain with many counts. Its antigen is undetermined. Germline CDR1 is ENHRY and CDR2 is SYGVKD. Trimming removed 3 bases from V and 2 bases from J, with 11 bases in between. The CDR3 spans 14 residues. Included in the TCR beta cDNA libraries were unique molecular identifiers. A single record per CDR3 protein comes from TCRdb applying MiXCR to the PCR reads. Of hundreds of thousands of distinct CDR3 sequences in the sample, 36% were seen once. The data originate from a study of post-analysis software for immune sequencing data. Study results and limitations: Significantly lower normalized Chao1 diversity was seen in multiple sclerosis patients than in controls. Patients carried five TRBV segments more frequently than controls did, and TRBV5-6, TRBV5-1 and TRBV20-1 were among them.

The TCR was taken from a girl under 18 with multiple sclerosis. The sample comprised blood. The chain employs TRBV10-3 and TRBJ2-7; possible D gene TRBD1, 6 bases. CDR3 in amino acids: CAISDPGQTYEQYF. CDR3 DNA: TGTGCCATCAGTGACCCTGGACAGACCTACGAGCAGTACTTC.